This record concerns one T cell receptor beta chain sequence. There is no known antigen for this receptor. Base qualities were left out, and no much larger clone turns up one base away. The sample originates from a study of blood T cells in healthy people across ages (dated by TCRdb to the mid-2010s). For the wider study: In model experiments, template switching captured roughly one uniquely barcoded TCR beta cDNA molecule for every two T cells. To avoid experimental bias, donors of different ages were distributed randomly across sequencing lanes. The donors were divided into four age groups: young (average approximately 15 years), middle-aged (about 39), aged (roughly 60) and long-lived (around 80). Two additional independent replicas of 1 million unique cDNA reads from the same blood draw were analyzed for two donors (one aged 18 to 29 and one aged 80 or older). Age-related changes in TCR beta repertoire diversity were measured in the study by deep sequencing normalized with unique cDNA molecular identifiers.

Looking up the germline V gene (reference sequence) yields CDR1 LNHDA and CDR2 SQIVND. Relative to germline, V is 9 bases shorter and J is 3 bases shorter, with 18 bases between their ends. Including the terminal cysteine and phenylalanine, the CDR3 comprises 15 residues. Just the 45-base CDR3 DNA is kept, in frame starting at base 1. The protocol used for the library was 5' RACE. Sequencer: Illumina HiSeq 2500. A second 7 to 11 cycle PCR used a sample-barcoded 5' primer and a J-beta primer mix. A unique molecular identifier was introduced onto each TCR beta cDNA molecule by a template-switch 5' adaptor carrying 12 random nucleotides. Each sample yielded at least 2.5 million CDR3-containing paired-end reads. First-strand cDNA was synthesized from all RNA with the Mint cDNA synthesis kit, primed by a TRBC-specific oligonucleotide. Following uracil-DNA glycosylase treatment, all cDNA underwent a first 18-cycle PCR with the universal primers M1SS and BC2_uni_R. Concerning the study's data processing: For normalization, 1 million high-quality reads, each with a distinct molecular identifier, were randomly selected from each sample. Instead of being binned into consensus sequences, reads with shared molecular identifiers were discarded. MiTCR, run with a Q25 quality threshold and the strictest error-elimination algorithm, handled CDR3 identification, clonotype clustering and error correction. A nonparametric unseen species model using Euler transformation provided a lower-bound estimate of total TCR beta diversity. Using fastp trimming at Q25 and MiXCR clonotype assembly, TCRdb reanalyzed the public sequencing data and kept in-frame beta chains. Each CDR3 protein gets just one entry, which takes the most common genes and DNA from the rows behind it. The V and J calls and clone size come from TCRdb's table, not from the authors' own analysis. The sample contains roughly 1,500,000 distinct CDR3 sequences, 35% to 45% of them found a single time. The ten top clones hold approximately 7.9% of the sample.

Donors were 39 systemically healthy Caucasian individuals from Russia aged roughly 6 to 100 years. About 9.8 milliliters of peripheral blood were drawn from each donor into EDTA-treated Vacutainer tubes. Ficoll-Paque density-gradient centrifugation was used to isolate PBMCs, with at least 6.5 million per sample. Total RNA was extracted from PBMCs with Trizol reagent, with at least 6 micrograms obtained per sample. The percentages of naive CD45RAhigh/CD27high T cells were determined by flow cytometry on a PBMC aliquot from every donor. The full study reports these points: The long-lived group showed more naive CD4+ T cells, fewer expanded clones and increased TCR diversity than the aged group, suggesting age selection. Bulk unsorted PBMC profiling prevented conclusive comparison of naive and antigen-experienced compartments. There was a strong correlation between observed TCR beta diversity and the percentage of naive T cells measured by flow cytometry. Observed TCR beta diversity per million T cells fell roughly linearly with age, and a significant reduction was already apparent by age roughly 40. Estimates of total diversity from one million sequenced T cells were regarded as lower bounds and underestimates. Donor CMV infection status was unknown, potentially confounding age-related changes in expanded clonotypes.

This clonotype was sampled from a woman aged 18-29 years in good health. In this chain, TRBV19 is recombined with TRBJ1-5; the D gene is unclear. Sequencing used blood. The CDR3 protein is CASQARAQTNQPQHF. The sequenced DNA: TGTGCCAGCCAGGCGAGGGCGCAGACCAATCAGCCCCAGCATTTT.